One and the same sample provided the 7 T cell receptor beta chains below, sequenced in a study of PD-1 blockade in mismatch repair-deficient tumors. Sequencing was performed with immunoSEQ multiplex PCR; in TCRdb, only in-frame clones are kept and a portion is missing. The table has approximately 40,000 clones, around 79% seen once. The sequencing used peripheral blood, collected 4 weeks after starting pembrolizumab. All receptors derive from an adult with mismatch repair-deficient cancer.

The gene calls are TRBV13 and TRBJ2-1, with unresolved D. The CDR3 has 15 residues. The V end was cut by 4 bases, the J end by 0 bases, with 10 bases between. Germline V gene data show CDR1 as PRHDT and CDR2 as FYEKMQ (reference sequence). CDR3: CASSSLLSSYNEQFF. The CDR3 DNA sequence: TGTGCCAGCAGCTCACTACTCAGCTCCTACAATGAGCAGTTCTTC.

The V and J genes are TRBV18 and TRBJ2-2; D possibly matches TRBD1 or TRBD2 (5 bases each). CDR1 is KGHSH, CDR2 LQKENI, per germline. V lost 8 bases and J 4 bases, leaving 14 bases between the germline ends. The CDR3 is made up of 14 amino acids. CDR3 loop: CASPGQLTTGELFF. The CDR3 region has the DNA TGTGCCAGCCCGGGGCAGCTTACCACCGGGGAGCTGTTTTTT.

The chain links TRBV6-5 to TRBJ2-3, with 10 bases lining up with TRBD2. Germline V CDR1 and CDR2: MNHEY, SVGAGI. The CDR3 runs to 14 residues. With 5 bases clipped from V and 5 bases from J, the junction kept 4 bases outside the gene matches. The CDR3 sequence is CASSRSGRGDTQYF. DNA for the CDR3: TGTGCCAGCAGTAGAAGCGGGAGGGGAGATACGCAGTATTTT.

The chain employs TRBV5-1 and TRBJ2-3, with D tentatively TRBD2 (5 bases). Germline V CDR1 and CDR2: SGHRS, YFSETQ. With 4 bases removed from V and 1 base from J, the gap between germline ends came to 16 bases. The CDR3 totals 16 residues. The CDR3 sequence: CASSQGGGLGTDTQYF. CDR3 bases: TGCGCCAGCAGCCAAGGAGGAGGACTGGGCACAGATACGCAGTATTTT.

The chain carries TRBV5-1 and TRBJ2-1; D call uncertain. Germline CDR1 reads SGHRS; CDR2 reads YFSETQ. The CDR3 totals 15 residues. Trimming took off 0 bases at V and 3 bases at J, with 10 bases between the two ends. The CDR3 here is CASSLVPDIYNEQFF. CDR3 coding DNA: TGCGCCAGCAGCTTGGTCCCCGACATCTACAATGAGCAGTTCTTC.

DNA of the CDR3: TGCGCCAGCAGCCAAGACACCGCCCCAGGACAGGGAGGTGAAAAACTGTTTTTT. Its protein product is CASSQDTAPGQGGEKLFF. The V call is TRBV4-3, the J call TRBJ1-4, with 8 bases identical to TRBD1. The CDR3 has 18 residues. The V gene end was trimmed by 0 bases and the J gene end by 7 bases; junction bases not matched to a gene: 13. Germline loops: CDR1 LGHNA, CDR2 YSLEER.

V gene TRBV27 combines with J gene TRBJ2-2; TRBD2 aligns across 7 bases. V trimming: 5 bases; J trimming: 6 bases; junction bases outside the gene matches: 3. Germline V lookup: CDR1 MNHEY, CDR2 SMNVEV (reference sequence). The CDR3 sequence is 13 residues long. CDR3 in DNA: TGTGCCAGCAGTCACACTAGCGCCGGGGAGCTGTTTTTT. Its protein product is CASSHTSAGELFF.